Described below is a single T cell receptor beta chain sequence and its context. The source of the sample is a study of graft-versus-host responses after intestinal transplantation. The table came from immunoSEQ multiplex PCR; TCRdb's copy has only in-frame clones and leaves some out. The sample holds fewer than 100,000 clones, 86% seen once. The receptor's source is a human patient who received an intestinal transplant, so some T cells may come from the graft donor. The sequenced sample was PBMCs, obtained 255 days after intestinal transplant.

DNA of the CDR3: TGTGCCAGCAGGACTAGCCTAAAAGAGACCCAGTACTTC. As protein: CASRTSLKETQYF. The chain employs TRBV2 and TRBJ2-5; 7 nucleotides align to TRBD2. V trimming: 6 bases; J trimming: 3 bases; junction bases outside the gene matches: 4. The CDR3 totals 13 residues. Germline V lookup: CDR1 SNHLY, CDR2 FYNNEI.